A single sample is the source of the 23 T cell receptor beta chains below, sequenced in a study of T cells in Graves' hyperthyroidism and ophthalmopathy. Researchers took RNA transcripts and amplified the TCR beta CDR3 regions from them. HTBI primers drove first-round RT-PCR of the TCR CDR3. TCRdb ran MiXCR on the multiplex PCR reads and lists one entry per CDR3 protein. In the table there are 480,000 or so distinct CDR3 sequences, 35% to 50% of which are singletons. The specimen sequenced was peripheral blood or thyroid tissue (not recorded which). Source of these receptors: an adult woman with Graves' disease, either hyperthyroidism or ophthalmopathy (not recorded which).

This clonotype occurred many times. The rearrangement uses TRBV29-1 and TRBJ2-3; no clear D gene. This CDR3 is 12 amino acids long. The germline CDR1 and CDR2 sequences are SQVTM and ANQGSEA. V was shortened by 6 bases and J by 9 bases, with 16 bases between the two germline ends. CDR3 bases: TGCAGCGTGAGCTTGACCTCCGGGACGCAGTATTTT. It is translated as CSVSLTSGTQYF.

The chain links TRBV20-1 to TRBJ2-2; 7 bases agree with TRBD1. The CDR3 has 15 residues. With 4 bases clipped from V and 5 bases from J, the junction kept 10 bases outside the gene matches. CDR1 is DFQATT and CDR2 is SNEGSKA in the germline V gene (reference sequence). The CDR3 sequence is CSATFSGQQTGELFF. The CDR3 nucleotides read TGCAGTGCTACTTTCTCGGGACAGCAGACCGGGGAGCTGTTTTTT.

The rearrangement uses TRBV7-6 and TRBJ2-6, with D uncertain. Germline lookup yields CDR1 SGHVS and CDR2 FNYEAQ. V gave up 5 bases and J gave up 4 bases, with 12 bases separating them. CDR3 length: 15 residues. This chain's CDR3 is CASSQAHSGANVLTF. CDR3 DNA sequence: TGTGCCAGCAGCCAGGCCCACTCCGGGGCCAACGTCCTGACTTTC. The full variable domain, in which reference TRBV7-6 and TRBJ2-6 provide the parts outside the CDR3, is GAGVSQSPRYKVTKRGQDVALRCDPISGHVSLYWYRQALGQGPEFLTYFNYEAQQDKSGLPNDRFSAERPEGSISTLTIQRTEQRDSAMYRCASSQAHSGANVLTFGAGSRLTVL.

At least ten counts were recorded for this clonotype. V usage is TRBV19 and J usage is TRBJ1-1; 10 bases map to TRBD1. The germline V gene encodes CDR1 LNHDA and CDR2 SQIVND (reference sequence). With 6 bases clipped from V and 5 bases from J, the junction kept 6 bases outside the gene matches. The CDR3 is 14 amino acids. As DNA, the CDR3 is TGTGCCAGTAGAGGGACAGGGGACGGTACTGAAGCTTTCTTT. Protein: CASRGTGDGTEAFF.

The chain has TRBV9 and TRBJ1-1; D possibly corresponds to TRBD1 (5 bases). CDR1 and CDR2 from the germline V gene are SGDLS and YYNGEE. CDR3 length: 10 residues. The CDR3 protein is CARDHREAFF. The CDR3 DNA reads TGTGCTAGAGATCACAGGGAAGCTTTCTTT.

The chain recombines TRBV15 with TRBJ1-4; the D is unclear. Per the germline V gene, CDR1 is LNHNV and CDR2 is YYDKDF (reference sequence). The CDR3 spans 15 residues. V was pared by 0 bases and J by 6 bases, with 11 bases between. CDR3 DNA: TGTGCCACCAGCAGAGATCGGACGGACCATGAAAAACTGTTTTTT. It codes for CATSRDRTDHEKLFF. Supplemented by reference TRBV15 and TRBJ1-4, the full variable domain reads DAMVIQNPRYQVTQFGKPVTLSCSQTLNHNVMYWYQQKSSQAPKLLFHYYDKDFNNEADTPDNFQSRRPNTSFCFLDIRSPGLGDTAMYLCATSRDRTDHEKLFFGSGTQLSVL.

The chain is built from TRBV20-1 and TRBJ1-2; TRBD1 matches 9 bases. The V and J ends lost 5 bases and 6 bases, in that order; junction bases with no gene match: 7. This CDR3 spans 13 amino acids. Germline V gives CDR1 DFQATT, CDR2 SNEGSKA (reference sequence). The CDR3: CSARGQGANGYTF. In DNA, the CDR3 is TGCAGTGCTCGGGGACAGGGAGCTAATGGCTACACCTTC.

J is TRBJ1-5 and V is TRBV10-3; possibly TRBD1 for D (6 bases). Germline V gene sequence: CDR1 ENHRY, CDR2 SYGVKD. CDR3 length equals 15 residues. Trimming cost V 3 bases and J 6 bases, with 15 bases left between them. CDR3 protein: CAISEGTGAGQPQHF. In DNA form, the CDR3 reads TGTGCCATCAGTGAAGGGACGGGGGCAGGTCAGCCCCAGCATTTT.

This clonotype was seen repeatedly, ten times or more. The chain links TRBV20-1 to TRBJ2-7; D is perhaps TRBD2 (5 bases). Germline CDR1 reads DFQATT; CDR2 reads SNEGSKA (reference sequence). The CDR3 contains 12 residues. V gave up 3 bases and J gave up 6 bases, with 12 bases separating them. The CDR3, as DNA: TGCAGTGCTAGTCTTCTAGCTTCCGAGCAGTACTTC. This codes for CSASLLASEQYF.

This chain's CDR3 is CASSLNQGFNEAFF. CDR3 DNA: TGTGCCAGCAGCTTAAACCAGGGTTTTAATGAAGCTTTCTTT. The chain combines TRBV7-8 with TRBJ1-1, with D possibly TRBD1 on 5 matching bases. CDR3 length: 14 amino acids. Germline V gene data show CDR1 as SGHVS and CDR2 as FQNEAQ. Trimming shortened V by 2 bases and J by 7 bases, and 14 bases separated the two germline ends.

With regard to this clonotype: One end of the junction fails to match germline, which may point to a read error. The gene calls are TRBV10-3 and TRBJ2-7, with D tentatively TRBD1 (6 bases). Per the germline V gene, CDR1 is ENHRY and CDR2 is SYGVKD. The CDR3 runs 13 residues. The CDR3 nucleotides are TGTGCCATCAAGGGACAAGGGGATTACGTGCAGTACTTC. The encoded protein is CAIKGQGDYVQYF.

CDR3 amino acids: CATSSRQGGVGGYTF. The CDR3, as DNA: TGTGCCACCAGCAGCAGGCAGGGAGGAGTTGGTGGCTACACCTTC. The rearrangement uses TRBV15 and TRBJ1-2; D perhaps matches TRBD1 (5 bases). This CDR3 is built from 15 residues. Germline CDR1 LNHNV, CDR2 YYDKDF (reference sequence). V lost 3 bases to trimming and J lost 7 bases, with 18 bases between them.

This clonotype occurred many times. V and J are TRBV20-1 and TRBJ1-3; D is unresolved. The CDR3 runs 14 residues. V gave up 3 bases and J gave up 0 bases, with 9 bases separating them. Germline CDR1 and CDR2: DFQATT and SNEGSKA (reference sequence). CDR3 amino acids: CSASTHSSGNTIYF. The CDR3 nucleotides read TGCAGTGCTAGCACCCATTCCTCTGGAAACACCATATATTTT.

This clonotype was seen only a few times. The chain recombines TRBV29-1 with TRBJ2-1; D is ambiguous. The CDR3 sequence is 14 residues long. V was cut by 4 bases and J by 0 bases, with 10 bases left in between. From germline, CDR1 is SQVTM and CDR2 ANQGSEA. The CDR3 DNA reads TGCAGCGTTGTTAGCCCGAGCTCCTACAATGAGCAGTTCTTC. Translation gives CSVVSPSSYNEQFF.

The V and J genes are TRBV10-3 and TRBJ2-5; TRBD1 matches 8 bases. The junction had 7 bases not matched to a gene; V was cut back by 6 bases and J by 4 bases. Looked up from germline, CDR1 is ENHRY and CDR2 is SYGVKD. This CDR3 region has 14 residues. The CDR3 reads CAIRRTGTGETQYF. The CDR3 nucleotides are TGTGCCATCAGAAGGACAGGGACAGGAGAGACCCAGTACTTC.

As regards this clonotype: A much larger clone differs from this one at a single base, so this may be a read error. The chain links TRBV3-1 to TRBJ1-2; D uncertain. The CDR3 contains 14 residues. Germline V gene data show CDR1 as LGHDT and CDR2 as YNNKEL (reference sequence). The germline V and J ends were trimmed by 2 bases and 6 bases, with 13 bases remaining between them. CDR3 protein: CASSQNRRNHGYTF. The CDR3 DNA reads TGTGCCAGCAGCCAAAATCGGCGCAACCATGGCTACACCTTC.

About this clonotype itself: A clone one base away is much larger, so this may be a read error. It is likely a read error, because the conserved phenylalanine at the end of the CDR3 is missing. The V and J genes are TRBV7-3 and TRBJ2-2; 13 nucleotides line up with TRBD2. From germline, CDR1 is SGHTA and CDR2 FQGTGA. J was trimmed by 5 bases and V by 6 bases; bases with no gene match: 12. This CDR3 has 18 residues. The CDR3 loop is CASSFIPGLAGHTGELFL. The CDR3 bases are TGTGCCAGCAGTTTTATCCCGGGACTAGCGGGACATACCGGGGAGCTGTTTCTT.

The CDR3 sequence: CASRLKNTEGEKLFF. In nucleotides, the CDR3 is TGTGCCAGCAGGCTGAAGAACACTGAAGGGGAAAAACTGTTTTTT. The chain links TRBV2 to TRBJ1-4, with no clear D. V dropped 6 bases and J dropped 8 bases, with 19 bases sitting between them. The length of the CDR3 is 15 residues. CDR1 and CDR2 from the germline V gene are SNHLY and FYNNEI.

The V call is TRBV20-1, the J call TRBJ2-5; 9 bases agree with TRBD2. Germline CDR1 is DFQATT and CDR2 is SNEGSKA (reference sequence). The ends lost 6 bases at V and 2 bases at J; junction bases unmatched: 1. This CDR3 has 12 residues. The CDR3 here is CSAAGGQETQYF. CDR3 nucleotide sequence: TGCAGTGCCGCGGGAGGGCAAGAGACCCAGTACTTC.

This chain links TRBV11-2 with TRBJ1-1, with D possibly being TRBD1 (6 bases). Trimming took off 4 bases at V and 4 bases at J, with 16 bases between the two ends. Germline loops: CDR1 SGHAT, CDR2 FQNNGV. The CDR3 loop spans 15 amino acids. CDR3 loop: CASSSPGGAGTEAFF. Written as DNA, the CDR3 is TGTGCCAGCAGCTCCCCTGGGGGCGCGGGCACTGAAGCTTTCTTT.

This clonotype turned up a few times. In this CDR3 the conserved last residue, phenylalanine or tryptophan, is missing, so a read error is likely. The rearrangement uses TRBV2 and TRBJ1-2, with a possible D match to TRBD1 (5 bases). Germline-derived CDR1 and CDR2 are SNHLY and FYNNEI. The V end lost 4 bases, the J end lost 4 bases, and 13 bases lay between the germline ends. There are 14 residues in the CDR3. The CDR3 region has the DNA TGTGCCAGCAGTGGGCAGAAAGGGGTCTATGGCTACACCTCC. Encoded protein: CASSGQKGVYGYTS.

This clonotype was detected only once. V is TRBV2 and J is TRBJ1-1; 7 bases match TRBD1. This CDR3 has 15 amino acids. Germline V gives CDR1 SNHLY, CDR2 FYNNEI. With 6 bases clipped from V and 1 base from J, the junction kept 8 bases outside the gene matches. CDR3 DNA sequence: TGTGCCAGCAGCCCGAGGTCAGGGGGGAACACTGAAGCTTTCTTT. Encoded protein: CASSPRSGGNTEAFF.

Ten or more counts support this clonotype. The chain joins TRBV5-1 to TRBJ2-6; D unresolved. CDR3 length: 17 amino acids. V lost 1 base and J 0 bases, leaving 11 bases between the germline ends. Germline values: CDR1 SGHRS, CDR2 YFSETQ. The CDR3 here is CASSLLLAYSGANVLTF. The CDR3 DNA follows: TGCGCCAGCAGCTTGCTCCTCGCGTACTCTGGGGCCAACGTCCTGACTTTC.